This T cell receptor (beta chain) was found in a study of T cell responses to AZD1222 COVID-19 vaccine. General study results and limits: White British donors predominated, females outnumbered males, and clonal diversity was possibly underestimated.

CDR3 size: 17 residues. Germline V gene lookup returns CDR1 ENHRY and CDR2 SYGVKD. The V gene lost 7 bases and the J gene lost 3 bases, with 25 bases spanning the gap. Data came from immunoSEQ multiplex PCR; TCRdb stores just in-frame clones and leaves some out. The data show under 150,000 clones, with 85% seen just once and approximately 8% held by the top ten. Concerning this clone: Its cognate antigen is unknown.

The genes are TRBV10-3 and TRBJ2-7; D is unresolved. Sequenced material: peripheral blood, taken 28 days after the second dose of the MenACWY control vaccine. The TCR sequence derives from an adult who received the MenACWY meningococcal vaccine as a control. As DNA, the CDR3 is TGTGCCATCACCAAGTTAAAGGTGAGACTCCAGGACTACGAGCAGTACTTC. It yields the protein CAITKLKVRLQDYEQYF.